The present entry profiles one T cell receptor (beta chain) with its context. The germline CDR1 and CDR2 sequences are LNHDA and SQIVND (reference sequence). The CDR3 is 15 residues long. The ends were cut back, 5 bases at V and 7 bases at J, with 17 bases in the middle. Original handling: Estimation of nucleated cell counts was performed using reference gene primer amplification. Sequencing was performed with immunoSEQ multiplex PCR; in TCRdb, only in-frame clones are kept and a portion is missing. V, J and clone size were drawn from that table, and D and trimming were deduced from the DNA. The data contain fewer than 110,000 clones, 91% of them seen just once; the ten biggest clones take up 17%. The sample belongs to a study of blood T cell repertoires in COVID-19. As for the study in general: The study drew acute and convalescent COVID-19 samples from the United States, Italy and Spain. T cells, B-cell-depleted T cells, or PBMCs provided the cDNA or gDNA that served as material.

The chain uses TRBV19 and TRBJ1-4; D is perhaps TRBD1 (6 bases). This receptor was identified in a man over 45 with acute or convalescent COVID-19. Material: peripheral blood. CDR3 residues: CASSRGAGEVEKLFF. CDR3 coding DNA: TGTGCCAGTAGTCGGGGGGCCGGGGAGGTTGAAAAACTGTTTTTT.